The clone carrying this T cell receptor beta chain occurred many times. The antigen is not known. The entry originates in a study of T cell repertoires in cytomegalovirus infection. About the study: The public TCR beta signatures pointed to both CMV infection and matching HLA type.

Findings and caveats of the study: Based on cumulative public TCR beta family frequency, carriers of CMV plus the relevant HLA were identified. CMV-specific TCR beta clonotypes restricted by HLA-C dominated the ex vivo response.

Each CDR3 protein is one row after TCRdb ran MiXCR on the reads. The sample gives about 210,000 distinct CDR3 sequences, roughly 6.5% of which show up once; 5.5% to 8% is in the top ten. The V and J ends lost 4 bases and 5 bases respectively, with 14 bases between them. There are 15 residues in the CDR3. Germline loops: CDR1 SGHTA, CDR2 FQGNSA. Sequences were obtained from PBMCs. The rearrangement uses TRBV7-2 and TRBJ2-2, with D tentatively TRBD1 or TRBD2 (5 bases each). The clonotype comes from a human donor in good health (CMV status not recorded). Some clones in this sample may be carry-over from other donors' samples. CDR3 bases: TGTGCCAGCAGCTCCCCCTCGGGACGGACCGGGGAGCTGTTTTTT. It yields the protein CASSSPSGRTGELFF.